This T cell receptor (beta chain) is from a study of cytomegalovirus exposure and HLA in healthy donors. Points from the study as a whole: Overall, about 160 TCR beta chains were annotated as cytomegalovirus-associated.

Note on this clone: Antigen specificity is unknown.

Clones were sequenced by immunoSEQ multiplex PCR, and TCRdb holds only the in-frame ones, with some missing. The profile shows about 190,000 clones, around 82% of them singletons. The CDR3 runs to 17 residues. Unmatched junction bases numbered 5, after V lost 6 bases and J lost 0 bases. Germline V lookup: CDR1 LNHDA, CDR2 SQIVND (reference sequence). This receptor was identified in a woman under 30 in good health and CMV-seropositive. V usage is TRBV19 and J usage is TRBJ2-6, with TRBD1 matching 10 bases. Sequencing was performed on PBMCs. The CDR3 DNA reads as TGTGCCAGTAGCCCCTGGGACAGGGGCTCTGGGGCCAACGTCCTGACTTTC. It is translated as CASSPWDRGSGANVLTF.